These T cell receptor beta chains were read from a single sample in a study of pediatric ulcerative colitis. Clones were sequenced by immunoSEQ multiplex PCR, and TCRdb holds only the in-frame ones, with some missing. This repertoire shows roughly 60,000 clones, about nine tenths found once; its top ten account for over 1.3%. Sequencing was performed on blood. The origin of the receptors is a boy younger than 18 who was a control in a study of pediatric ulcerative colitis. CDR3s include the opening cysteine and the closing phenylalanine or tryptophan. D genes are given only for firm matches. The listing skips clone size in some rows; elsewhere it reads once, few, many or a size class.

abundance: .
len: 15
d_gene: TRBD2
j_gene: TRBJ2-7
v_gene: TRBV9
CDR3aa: CASSVETSGMDEQYF
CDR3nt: TGTGCCAGCAGCGTAGAGACTAGCGGGATGGATGAGCAGTACTTC

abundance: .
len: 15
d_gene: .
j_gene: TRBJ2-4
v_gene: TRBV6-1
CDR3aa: CASNTERLAKNIQYF
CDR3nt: TGTGCCAGCAATACCGAGCGGCTAGCCAAAAACATTCAGTACTTC

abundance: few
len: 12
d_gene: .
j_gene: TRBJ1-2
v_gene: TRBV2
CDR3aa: CASRSGHPGYTF
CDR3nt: TGTGCCAGCAGATCGGGACACCCAGGCTACACCTTC

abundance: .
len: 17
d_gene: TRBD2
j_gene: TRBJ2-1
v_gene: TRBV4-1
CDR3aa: CASSPGLAGGPGFPQFF
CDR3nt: TGCGCCAGCAGCCCCGGACTAGCGGGAGGGCCAGGTTTTCCACAGTTCTTC

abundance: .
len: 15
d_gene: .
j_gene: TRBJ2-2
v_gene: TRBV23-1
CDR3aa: CASSKPGHRTGELFF
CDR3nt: TGCGCCAGCAGTAAACCGGGACACCGAACCGGGGAGCTGTTTTTT

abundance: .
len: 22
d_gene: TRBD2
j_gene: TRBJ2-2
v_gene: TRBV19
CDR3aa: CASSTPRTGRGLAGEFAGELFF
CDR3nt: TGTGCCAGTAGTACCCCCCGGACAGGAAGAGGACTAGCGGGAGAATTCGCCGGGGAGCTGTTTTTT

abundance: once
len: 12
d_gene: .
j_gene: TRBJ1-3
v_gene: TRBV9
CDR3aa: CASSLDGNTIYF
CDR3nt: TGTGCCAGCAGCCTAGATGGAAACACCATATATTTT

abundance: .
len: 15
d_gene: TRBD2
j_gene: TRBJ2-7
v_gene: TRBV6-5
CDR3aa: CASSYTPGLAAEQYF
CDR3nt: TGTGCCAGCAGTTACACCCCGGGACTAGCGGCAGAGCAGTACTTC

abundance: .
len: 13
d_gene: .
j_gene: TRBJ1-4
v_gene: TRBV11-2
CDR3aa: CASSLQRGEKLFF
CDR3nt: TGTGCCAGCAGCTTACAAAGAGGTGAAAAACTGTTTTTT

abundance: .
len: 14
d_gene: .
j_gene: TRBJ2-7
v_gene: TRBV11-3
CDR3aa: CASSQGERDYEQYF
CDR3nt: TGTGCCAGCAGCCAGGGCGAGAGGGACTACGAGCAGTACTTC

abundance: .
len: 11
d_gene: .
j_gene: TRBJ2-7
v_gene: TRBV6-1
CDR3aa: CASSSLGEQYF
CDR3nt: TGTGCCAGCAGTTCCCTGGGGGAGCAGTACTTC

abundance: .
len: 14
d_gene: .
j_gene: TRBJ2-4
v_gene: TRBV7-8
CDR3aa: CASSLDGWEHIQYF
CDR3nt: TGTGCCAGCAGCTTAGATGGTTGGGAACACATTCAGTACTTC

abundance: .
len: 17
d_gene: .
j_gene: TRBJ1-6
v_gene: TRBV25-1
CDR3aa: CASSESFGRGWDSPLHF
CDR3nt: TGTGCCAGCAGTGAATCCTTCGGACGCGGGTGGGATTCACCCCTCCACTTT

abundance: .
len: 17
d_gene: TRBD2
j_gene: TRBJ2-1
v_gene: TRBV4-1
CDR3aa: CASSQEASGRAPNEQFF
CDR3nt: TGCGCCAGCAGCCAAGAAGCTAGCGGGAGGGCCCCAAATGAGCAGTTCTTC

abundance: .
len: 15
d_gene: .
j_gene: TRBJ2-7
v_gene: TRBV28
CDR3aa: CASSVFMDLTYEQYF
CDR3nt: TGTGCCAGCAGTGTGTTCATGGACTTAACCTACGAGCAGTACTTC

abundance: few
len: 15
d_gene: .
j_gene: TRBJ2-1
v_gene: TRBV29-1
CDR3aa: CSVDSDWSSYNEQFF
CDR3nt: TGCAGCGTCGACTCTGACTGGAGCTCCTACAATGAGCAGTTCTTC

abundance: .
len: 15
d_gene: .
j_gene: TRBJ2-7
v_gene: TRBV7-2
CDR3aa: CASSLGVMDFYEQYF
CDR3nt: TGTGCCAGCAGTCTAGGAGTGATGGATTTTTACGAGCAGTACTTC

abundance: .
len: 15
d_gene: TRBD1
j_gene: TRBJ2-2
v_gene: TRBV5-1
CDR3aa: CASSLDRGWAGELFF
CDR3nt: TGCGCCAGCAGCTTGGACAGGGGCTGGGCCGGGGAGCTGTTTTTT

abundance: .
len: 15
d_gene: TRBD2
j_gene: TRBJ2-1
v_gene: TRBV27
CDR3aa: CASRGMGLGDNEQFF
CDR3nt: TGTGCCAGCAGAGGTATGGGACTAGGAGACAATGAGCAGTTCTTC

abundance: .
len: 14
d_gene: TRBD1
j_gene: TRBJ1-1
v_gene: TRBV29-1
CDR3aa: CSGCEQGADTEAFF
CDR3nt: TGCAGCGGATGTGAGCAGGGGGCAGACACTGAAGCTTTCTTT

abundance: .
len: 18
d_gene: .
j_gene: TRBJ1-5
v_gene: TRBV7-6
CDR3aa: CASSLFPPLGSGDQPQHF
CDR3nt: TGTGCCAGCAGCTTATTCCCCCCTTTAGGATCGGGGGATCAGCCCCAGCATTTT

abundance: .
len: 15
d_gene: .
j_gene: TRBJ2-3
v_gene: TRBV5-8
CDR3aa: CASSLEGRGTDTQYF
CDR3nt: TGTGCCAGCAGCTTGGAGGGCCGGGGCACAGATACGCAGTATTTT

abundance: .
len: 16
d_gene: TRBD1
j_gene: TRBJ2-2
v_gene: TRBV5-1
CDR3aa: CASSNPGQSYTGELFF
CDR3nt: TGCGCCAGCAGCAACCCGGGACAGAGCTACACCGGGGAGCTGTTTTTT

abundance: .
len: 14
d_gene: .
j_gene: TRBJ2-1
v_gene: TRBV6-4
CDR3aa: CASSGGGELKEQFF
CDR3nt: TGTGCCAGCAGTGGCGGCGGTGAGCTCAAAGAGCAGTTCTTC

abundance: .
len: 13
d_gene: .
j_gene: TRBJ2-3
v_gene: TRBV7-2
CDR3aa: CASSLDPTDTQYF
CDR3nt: TGTGCCAGCAGCTTAGATCCGACAGATACGCAGTATTTT

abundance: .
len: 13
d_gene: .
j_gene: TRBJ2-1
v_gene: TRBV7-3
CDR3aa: CASSSLGGHEQFF
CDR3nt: TGTGCCAGCAGCTCCTTGGGGGGCCATGAGCAGTTCTTC

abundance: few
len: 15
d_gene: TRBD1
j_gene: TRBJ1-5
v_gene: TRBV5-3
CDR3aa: CARSNGTGEDQPQHF
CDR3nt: TGTGCCAGAAGCAACGGGACAGGGGAGGATCAGCCCCAGCATTTT

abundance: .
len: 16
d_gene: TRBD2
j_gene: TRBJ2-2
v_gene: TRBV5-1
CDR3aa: CASAPTSGTNTGELFF
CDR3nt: TGCGCCAGCGCACCCACTAGCGGGACCAACACCGGGGAGCTGTTTTTT

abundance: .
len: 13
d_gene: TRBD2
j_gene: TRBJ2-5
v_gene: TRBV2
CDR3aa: CASKASGSETQYF
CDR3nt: TGTGCCAGCAAGGCTAGCGGGAGTGAGACCCAGTACTTC

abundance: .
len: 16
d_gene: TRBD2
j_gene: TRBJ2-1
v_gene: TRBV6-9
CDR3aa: CASSYSSGRAGNEQFF
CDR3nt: TGTGCCAGCAGTTATTCTAGCGGGAGGGCCGGAAATGAGCAGTTCTTC

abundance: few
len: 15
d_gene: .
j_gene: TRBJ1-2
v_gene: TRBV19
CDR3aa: CASSIGQAKAHGYTF
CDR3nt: TGTGCCAGTAGTATTGGCCAGGCCAAGGCCCATGGCTACACCTTC

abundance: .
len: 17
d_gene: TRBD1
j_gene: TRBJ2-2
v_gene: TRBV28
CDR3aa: CASSHGRDRVLTGELFF
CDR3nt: TGTGCCAGCAGCCACGGCCGGGACAGGGTTCTCACCGGGGAGCTGTTTTTT

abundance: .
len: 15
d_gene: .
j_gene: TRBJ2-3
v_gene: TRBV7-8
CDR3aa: CASSLLLGRADTQYF
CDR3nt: TGTGCCAGCAGCTTACTTCTCGGCCGGGCAGATACGCAGTATTTT

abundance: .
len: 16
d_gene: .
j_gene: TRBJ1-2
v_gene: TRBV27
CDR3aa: CASSVIGGIVNYGYTF
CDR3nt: TGTGCCAGCAGTGTCATTGGGGGGATAGTTAACTATGGCTACACCTTC

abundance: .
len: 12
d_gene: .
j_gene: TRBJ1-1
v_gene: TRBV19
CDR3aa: CASSIGTFEAFF
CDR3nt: TGTGCCAGTAGTATAGGGACCTTTGAAGCTTTCTTT

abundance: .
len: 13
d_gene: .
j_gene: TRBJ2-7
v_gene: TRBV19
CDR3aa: CASSIGQSYEQYF
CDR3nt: TGTGCCAGTAGTATCGGACAGTCCTACGAGCAGTACTTC

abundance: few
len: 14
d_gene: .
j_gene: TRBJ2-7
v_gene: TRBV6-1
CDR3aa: CASTQRGVTYEQYF
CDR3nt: TGTGCCAGCACCCAAAGGGGGGTTACCTACGAGCAGTACTTC

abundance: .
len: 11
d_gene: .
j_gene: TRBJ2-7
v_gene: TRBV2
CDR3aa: CASSERYEQYF
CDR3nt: TGTGCCAGCAGTGAACGCTACGAGCAGTACTTC

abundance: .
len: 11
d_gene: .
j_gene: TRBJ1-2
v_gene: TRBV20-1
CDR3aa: CSAREFYGYTF
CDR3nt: TGCAGTGCTAGAGAGTTTTACGGCTACACCTTC

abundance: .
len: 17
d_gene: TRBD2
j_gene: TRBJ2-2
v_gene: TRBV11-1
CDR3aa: CASSRTSGRANTGELFF
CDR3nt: TGTGCCAGCAGTCGGACTAGCGGGAGGGCCAACACCGGGGAGCTGTTTTTT

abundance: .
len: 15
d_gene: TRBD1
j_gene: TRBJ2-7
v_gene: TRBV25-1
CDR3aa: CASTGRDRGSYEQYF
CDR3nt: TGTGCCAGCACTGGTCGGGACAGGGGGTCCTACGAGCAGTACTTC

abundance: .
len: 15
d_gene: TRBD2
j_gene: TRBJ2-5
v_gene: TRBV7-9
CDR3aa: CASSSLWGGEETQYF
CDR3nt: TGTGCCAGCAGCTCCCTGTGGGGGGGGGAAGAGACCCAGTACTTC

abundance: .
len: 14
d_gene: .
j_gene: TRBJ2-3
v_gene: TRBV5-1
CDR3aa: CASSLEGGTDTQYF
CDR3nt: TGCGCCAGCAGCTTGGAGGGAGGCACAGATACGCAGTATTTT

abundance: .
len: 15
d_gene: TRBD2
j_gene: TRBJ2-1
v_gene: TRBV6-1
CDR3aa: CASSDLAGGPNEQFF
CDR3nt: TGTGCCAGCAGTGACCTAGCGGGAGGACCGAATGAGCAGTTCTTC

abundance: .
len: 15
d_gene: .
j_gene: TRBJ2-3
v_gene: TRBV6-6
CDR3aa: CASSQWTSSTDTQYF
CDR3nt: TGTGCCAGCAGCCAATGGACCTCTAGCACAGATACGCAGTATTTT

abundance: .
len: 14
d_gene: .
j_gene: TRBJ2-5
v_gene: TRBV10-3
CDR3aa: CAISEVQGWETQYF
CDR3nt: TGTGCCATCAGTGAGGTACAGGGTTGGGAGACCCAGTACTTC

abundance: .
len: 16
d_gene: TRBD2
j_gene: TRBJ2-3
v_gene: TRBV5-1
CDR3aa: CASSLFTSGSTDTQYF
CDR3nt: TGCGCCAGCAGCTTGTTCACTAGCGGGAGCACAGATACGCAGTATTTT

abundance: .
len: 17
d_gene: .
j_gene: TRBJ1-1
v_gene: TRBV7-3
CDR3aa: CASSQRRDIRKNTEAFF
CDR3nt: TGTGCCAGCAGCCAGAGAAGGGACATCCGTAAGAACACTGAAGCTTTCTTT

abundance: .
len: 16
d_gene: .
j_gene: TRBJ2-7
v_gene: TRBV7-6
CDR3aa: CASSLGGAGLAYEQYF
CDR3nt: TGTGCCAGCAGCTTAGGAGGAGCGGGCCTCGCTTACGAGCAGTACTTC

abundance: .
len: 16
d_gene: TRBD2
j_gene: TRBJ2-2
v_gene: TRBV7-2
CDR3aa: CASRRLAGGPAGELFF
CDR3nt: TGTGCCAGCAGGCGATTAGCGGGAGGGCCCGCCGGGGAGCTGTTTTTT